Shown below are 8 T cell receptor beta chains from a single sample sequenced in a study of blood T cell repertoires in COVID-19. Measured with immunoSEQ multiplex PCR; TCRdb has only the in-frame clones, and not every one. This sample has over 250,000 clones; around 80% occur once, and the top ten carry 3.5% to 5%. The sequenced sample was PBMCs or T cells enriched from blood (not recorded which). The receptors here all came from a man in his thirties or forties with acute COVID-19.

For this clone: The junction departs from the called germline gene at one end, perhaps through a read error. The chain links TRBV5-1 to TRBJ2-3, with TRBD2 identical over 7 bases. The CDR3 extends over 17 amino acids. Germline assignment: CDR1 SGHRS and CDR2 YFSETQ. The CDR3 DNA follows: TGTGCCAGCAGCTCTGGGATAGCGGGTCCTAGCACAGATACGCAGTATTTT. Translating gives CASSSGIAGPSTDTQYF.

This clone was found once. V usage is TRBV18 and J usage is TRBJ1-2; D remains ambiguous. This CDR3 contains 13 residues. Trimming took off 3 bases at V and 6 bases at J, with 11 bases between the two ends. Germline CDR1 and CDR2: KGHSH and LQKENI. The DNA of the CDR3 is TGTGCCAGCTCACCCCCCGGGCGGGATGGCTACACCTTC. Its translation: CASSPPGRDGYTF.

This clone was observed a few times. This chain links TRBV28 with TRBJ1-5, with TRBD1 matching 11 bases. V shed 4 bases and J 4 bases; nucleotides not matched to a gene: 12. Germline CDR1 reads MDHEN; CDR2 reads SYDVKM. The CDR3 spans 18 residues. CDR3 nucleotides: TGTGCCAGCAGTTCTCACCCCGGGACAGGGGGTTCTAATCAGCCCCAGCATTTT. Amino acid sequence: CASSSHPGTGGSNQPQHF. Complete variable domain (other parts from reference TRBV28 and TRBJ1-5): DVKVTQSSRYLVKRTGEKVFLECVQDMDHENMFWYRQDPGLGLRLIYFSYDVKMKEKGDIPEGYSVSREKKERFSLILESASTNQTSMYLCASSSHPGTGGSNQPQHFGDGTRLSIL.

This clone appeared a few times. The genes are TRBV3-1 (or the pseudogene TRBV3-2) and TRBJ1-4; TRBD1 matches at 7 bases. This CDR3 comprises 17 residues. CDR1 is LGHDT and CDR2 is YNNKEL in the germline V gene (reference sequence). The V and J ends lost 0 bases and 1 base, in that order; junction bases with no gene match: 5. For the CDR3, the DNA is TGTGCCAGCAGCCAAGAGCCGAGGACAGGAACTAATGAAAAACTGTTTTTT. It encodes CASSQEPRTGTNEKLFF.

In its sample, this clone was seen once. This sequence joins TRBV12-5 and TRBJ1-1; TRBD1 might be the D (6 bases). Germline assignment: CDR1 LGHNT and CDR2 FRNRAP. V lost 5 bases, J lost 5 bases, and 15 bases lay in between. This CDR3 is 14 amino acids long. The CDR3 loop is CASGNGDIRTEAFF. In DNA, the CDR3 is TGTGCTAGTGGTAACGGGGACATTCGTACTGAAGCTTTCTTT. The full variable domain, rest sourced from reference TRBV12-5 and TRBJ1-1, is DARVTQTPRHKVTEMGQEVTMRCQPILGHNTVFWYRQTMMQGLELLAYFRNRAPLDDSGMPKDRFSAEMPDATLATLKIQPSEPRDSAVYFCASGNGDIRTEAFFGQGTRLTVV.

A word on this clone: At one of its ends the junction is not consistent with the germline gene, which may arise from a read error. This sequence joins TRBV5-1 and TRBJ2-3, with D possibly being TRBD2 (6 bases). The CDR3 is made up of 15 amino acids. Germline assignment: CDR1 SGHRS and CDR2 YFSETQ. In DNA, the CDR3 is TGTGCCAGCCAAGCCAGCGGGCTCTACACAGATACGCAGTATTTT. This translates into CASQASGLYTDTQYF. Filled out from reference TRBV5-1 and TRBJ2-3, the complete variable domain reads KAGVTQTPRYLIKTRGQQVTLSCSPISGHRSVSWYQQTPGQGLQFLFEYFSETQRNKGNFPGRFSGRQFSNSRSEMNVSTLELGDSALYLCASQASGLYTDTQYFGPGTRLTVL.

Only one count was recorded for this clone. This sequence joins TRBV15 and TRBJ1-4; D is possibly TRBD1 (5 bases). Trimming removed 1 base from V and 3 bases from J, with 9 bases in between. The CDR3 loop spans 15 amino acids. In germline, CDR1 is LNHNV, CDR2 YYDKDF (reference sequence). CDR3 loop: CATSRVGGANEKLFF. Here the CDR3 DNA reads TGTGCCACCAGCAGAGTCGGAGGGGCTAATGAAAAACTGTTTTTT.

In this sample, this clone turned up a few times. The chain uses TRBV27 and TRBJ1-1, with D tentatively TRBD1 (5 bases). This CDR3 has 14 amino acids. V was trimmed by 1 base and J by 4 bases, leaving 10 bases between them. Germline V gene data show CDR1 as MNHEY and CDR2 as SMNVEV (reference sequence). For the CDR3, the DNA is TGTGCCAGCAGTTTATATCCAGGGCCCACTGAAGCTTTCTTT. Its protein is CASSLYPGPTEAFF.